The next 4 T cell receptor beta chains were all read from a single sample in a study of CD8 T cells in Susac syndrome (dated by TCRdb to between 2019 and 2020). Library preparation was by the immunoSEQ multiplex PCR assay. RNA was extracted using the RNeasy kit, and roughly 0.45 to 1 microgram was reverse transcribed with random hexamers. TCRdb handled the public reads itself, with Q25 trimming in fastp and clone calling in MiXCR, and kept productive beta chains. Rows are combined by CDR3 protein, so each entry shows the most common genes and DNA. The sample yields about 150,000 distinct CDR3 sequences; about 95% were counted once. Of the sample, 0.16% falls within the top ten clones. Sequenced: CD4+ T cells from PBMCs. The receptors come from a human donor with Susac syndrome.

This clonotype was observed once. V is TRBV20-1 and J is TRBJ2-3; D is ambiguous. V was cut by 3 bases and J by 4 bases, with 8 bases left in between. CDR3 length equals 12 residues. The germline V gene has CDR1 DFQATT and CDR2 SNEGSKA (reference sequence). CDR3 coding DNA: TGCAGTGCTAGGGGTAACGCAGATACGCAGTATTTT. Its translation is CSARGNADTQYF.

The chain recombines TRBV12-3 or TRBV12-4 with TRBJ2-7, with TRBD2 as a possible D gene (5 bases). The CDR3 contains 15 residues. Trimming stripped 2 bases from V and 2 bases from J, with 13 bases between. DNA for the CDR3: TGTGCCAGCAGTTTACTCACTAGAGAAACCTACGAGCAGTACTTC. Amino acid sequence: CASSLLTRETYEQYF.

The V and J genes are TRBV3-1 and TRBJ1-6; no reliable D call. The CDR3 runs 12 residues. Per the germline V gene, CDR1 is LGHDT and CDR2 is YNNKEL (reference sequence). The V end was cut by 4 bases, the J end by 11 bases, with 9 bases between. Written as DNA, the CDR3 is TGTGCCAGCAGCCTGGGCGCTCCACCCCTCCACTTT. The encoded protein is CASSLGAPPLHF.

The rearrangement joins TRBV29-1 to TRBJ2-3; D uncertain. Germline V gene data show CDR1 as SQVTM and CDR2 as ANQGSEA. V was pared by 5 bases and J by 0 bases, with 6 bases between. The CDR3 loop spans 12 amino acids. The CDR3 region has the DNA TGCAGCGTTAAGATAAGCACAGATACGCAGTATTTT. Its translation is CSVKISTDTQYF.